These 29 T cell receptor beta chains were sequenced from one sample in a study of blood T cell repertoires in COVID-19. Sequencing used immunoSEQ multiplex PCR; TCRdb keeps in-frame clones, though not all of them. The sample comprises over 150,000 clones, 70% to 90% of which are singletons, and 15% to 20% rests with the top ten. Sequenced: peripheral blood. All receptors derive from a man aged 50-59 years with COVID-19, enrolled during active disease.

This chain's CDR3 is CASSQTGVNEQFF. The CDR3 DNA reads TGTGCCAGCAGCCAAACGGGGGTAAATGAGCAGTTCTTC. V and J are TRBV7-3 and TRBJ2-1; D is possibly TRBD2 (6 bases). The CDR3 extends over 13 amino acids. V lost 5 bases and J 7 bases, leaving 12 bases between the germline ends. Germline-derived CDR1 and CDR2 are SGHTA and FQGTGA. The full variable domain, in which reference TRBV7-3 and TRBJ2-1 provide the parts outside the CDR3, is GAGVSQTPSNKVTEKGKYVELRCDPISGHTALYWYRQSLGQGPEFLIYFQGTGAADDSGLPNDRFFAVRPEGSVSTLKIQRTERGDSAVYLCASSQTGVNEQFFGPGTRLTVL.

The chain is built from TRBV4-3 and TRBJ2-4, with D maybe TRBD2 (5 bases). This CDR3 is built from 16 residues. The V and J ends lost 3 bases and 3 bases respectively, with 15 bases between them. Germline assignment: CDR1 LGHNA and CDR2 YSLEER. The CDR3 nucleotides read TGCGCCAGCAGCCAGGCGCACAGCGGAGGCAAAAACATTCAGTACTTC. Amino acid sequence: CASSQAHSGGKNIQYF.

This sequence joins TRBV29-1 and TRBJ2-3, with D hard to call. Germline V gene data show CDR1 as SQVTM and CDR2 as ANQGSEA. The V end was cut by 4 bases, the J end by 0 bases, with 5 bases between. This CDR3 region has 12 residues. The DNA for the CDR3 is TGCAGCGTTGCAGCGAGCACAGATACGCAGTATTTT. Translation: CSVAASTDTQYF.

This rearrangement joins TRBV1 to TRBJ1-4; the D call of TRBD1 is as the table states it, not checked on the DNA. TRBV1 is a pseudogene locus. This CDR3 comprises 15 residues. CDR3 residues: CTSSLRCRGPEKLFF. Here the CDR3 DNA reads TGCACCAGCAGCCTAAGATGCAGGGGGCCAGAAAAACTGTTTTTT.

The chain has TRBV6-5 and TRBJ1-2; D is possibly TRBD1 (5 bases). This CDR3 is 14 amino acids long. The germline gives CDR1 MNHEY, CDR2 SVGAGI. The ends were cut back, 10 bases at V and 8 bases at J, with 23 bases in the middle. CDR3 residues: CATRTGGGTEGYTF. The CDR3 nucleotides read TGTGCCACCCGCACTGGGGGAGGGACGGAAGGCTACACCTTC.

V is TRBV7-9 and J is TRBJ2-3, with D maybe TRBD2 (7 bases). Looked up from germline, CDR1 is SEHNR and CDR2 is FQNEAQ (reference sequence). CDR3 length: 13 amino acids. The V end was cut by 5 bases, the J end by 13 bases, with 19 bases between. CDR3 bases: TGTGCCAGCAGCGGCGTGGAGGGGGGGCAGGAGTATTTT. This translates into CASSGVEGGQEYF.

The CDR3 region has the DNA TGCAGTGCAACCTCAGTTGAAAAACTGTTTTTT. Encoded protein: CSATSVEKLFF. The V and J genes are TRBV20-1 and TRBJ1-4, with D hard to call. There are 11 residues in the CDR3. Germline CDR1 is DFQATT and CDR2 is SNEGSKA (reference sequence). V lost 6 bases, J lost 7 bases, and 9 bases lay in between.

The chain combines TRBV6-4 with TRBJ2-1; TRBD1 matches at 7 bases. The CDR3 is 15 residues long. V trimming: 6 bases; J trimming: 5 bases; junction bases outside the gene matches: 10. Germline CDR1 MRHNA, CDR2 SNTAGT. The CDR3 sequence: CASSADRDPHNEQFF. The DNA of the CDR3 is TGTGCCAGCAGCGCTGACAGGGACCCACACAATGAGCAGTTCTTC.

The chain carries TRBV9 and TRBJ2-1; weak D call: TRBD2 (5 bases). Germline V gene lookup returns CDR1 SGDLS and CDR2 YYNGEE. The CDR3 length is 14 residues. V lost 4 bases to trimming and J lost 3 bases, with 11 bases between them. The CDR3 nucleotides are TGTGCCAGCAGCCCCCAAGGACTCTACAATGAGCAGTTCTTC. It encodes CASSPQGLYNEQFF. Combining the CDR3 with reference TRBV9 and TRBJ2-1 gives the whole variable domain DSGVTQTPKHLITATGQRVTLRCSPRSGDLSVYWYQQSLDQGLQFLIQYYNGEERAKGNILERFSAQQFPDLHSELNLSSLELGDSALYFCASSPQGLYNEQFFGPGTRLTVL.

In this sample, this clone turned up a few times. This chain uses TRBV7-3 with TRBJ1-2, with 9 bases identical to TRBD1. V lost 4 bases and J lost 8; bases outside the gene matches: 8. The germline V gene has CDR1 SGHTA and CDR2 FQGTGA. The CDR3 is 14 residues long. This CDR3 is CASSSGTGIGGYTF. The CDR3 DNA reads TGTGCCAGCAGCTCCGGGACAGGGATCGGCGGCTACACCTTC.

V is TRBV6-2 or TRBV6-3 and J is TRBJ2-7, with 8 nucleotides matching TRBD2. This CDR3 comprises 12 residues. Germline assignment: CDR1 MNHEY and CDR2 SVGEGT. V shed 2 bases, J shed 7 bases, and the junction held 1 base outside the gene matches. The CDR3 reads CASSYTGGEQYF. The CDR3 DNA sequence: TGTGCCAGCAGTTACACGGGGGGGGAGCAGTACTTC.

The chain combines TRBV6-2 or TRBV6-3 with TRBJ2-1; 10 nucleotides agree with TRBD2. CDR1 is MNHEY, CDR2 SVGEGT, per germline. The CDR3 covers 16 residues. Trimming cost V 5 bases and J 0 bases; bases outside gene matches: 4. The CDR3 protein is CASSRAGGSSYNEQFF. The CDR3 nucleotides read TGTGCCAGCAGTAGAGCGGGGGGGAGCTCCTACAATGAGCAGTTCTTC.

The chain links TRBV18 to TRBJ2-7, with D tentatively TRBD1 (6 bases). Germline V gives CDR1 KGHSH, CDR2 LQKENI. The V end lost 4 bases, the J end lost 5 bases, and 12 bases lay between the germline ends. CDR3 size: 13 residues. In nucleotides, the CDR3 is TGTGCCAGCTCACAAACAGGGAGACACGAGCAGTACTTC. Translation gives CASSQTGRHEQYF. Full variable domain (outside the CDR3, taken from reference TRBV18 and TRBJ2-7): NAGVMQNPRHLVRRRGQEARLRCSPMKGHSHVYWYRQLPEEGLKFMVYLQKENIIDESGMPKERFSAEFPKEGPSILRIQQVVRGDSAAYFCASSQTGRHEQYFGPGTRLTVT.

The J gene is TRBJ2-3, the V gene TRBV19, with TRBD1 matching over 11 bases. The CDR3 sequence is 15 residues long. Germline CDR1 and CDR2: LNHDA and SQIVND (reference sequence). V gave up 1 base and J gave up 4 bases; unmatched junction bases: 1. CDR3 nucleotides: TGTGCCAGTAGTATAGGGACAGGGGGCGCAGATACGCAGTATTTT. Protein: CASSIGTGGADTQYF.

The chain recombines TRBV5-4 with TRBJ2-7; a weak D match, TRBD2 (6 bases). V gave up 7 bases and J gave up 2 bases, with 19 bases separating them. This CDR3 has 15 amino acids. Looked up from germline, CDR1 is SGHNT and CDR2 is YYREEE (reference sequence). This chain's CDR3 is CASRLGVAATYEQYF. DNA of the CDR3: TGTGCCAGCCGCCTAGGGGTAGCGGCTACCTACGAGCAGTACTTC.

The V call is TRBV10-3, the J call TRBJ1-1, with D possibly being TRBD1 (5 bases). Germline lookup yields CDR1 ENHRY and CDR2 SYGVKD. V was pared by 4 bases and J by 0 bases, with 9 bases between. The CDR3 loop spans 14 amino acids. The CDR3 here is CAISAKGMNTEAFF. CDR3 coding DNA: TGTGCCATCAGTGCTAAGGGGATGAACACTGAAGCTTTCTTT.

The rearrangement uses TRBV19 and TRBJ2-2; TRBD2 matches at 12 bases. The CDR3 is 15 amino acids. Germline V gene lookup returns CDR1 LNHDA and CDR2 SQIVND (reference sequence). V shed 7 bases, J shed 5 bases, and the junction held 5 bases outside the gene matches. The CDR3 loop reads CASNKLAGGTGELFF. Written as DNA, the CDR3 is TGTGCCAGTAACAAACTAGCGGGAGGTACCGGGGAGCTGTTTTTT.

The J gene is TRBJ1-1, the V gene TRBV5-1, with D unclear. V lost 4 bases to trimming and J lost 10 bases, with 20 bases between them. Germline V lookup: CDR1 SGHRS, CDR2 YFSETQ. The length of the CDR3 is 14 residues. The CDR3 DNA is TGCGCCAGCAGCAAGGACGAGTTGTGGGGAGGAGCTTTCTTT. Translated, it gives CASSKDELWGGAFF. Together with reference TRBV5-1 and TRBJ1-1, the CDR3 gives the full variable domain: KAGVTQTPRYLIKTRGQQVTLSCSPISGHRSVSWYQQTPGQGLQFLFEYFSETQRNKGNFPGRFSGRQFSNSRSEMNVSTLELGDSALYLCASSKDELWGGAFFGQGTRLTVV.

This chain joins TRBV7-8 and TRBJ2-7; TRBD1 is a possible D gene (6 bases). The V end was cut by 5 bases, the J end by 6 bases, with 17 bases between. Germline lookup yields CDR1 SGHVS and CDR2 FQNEAQ. The CDR3 length is 14 residues. The CDR3 DNA follows: TGTGCCAGCAGCAACAGGGACATCCGAAGCGAGCAGTACTTC. This codes for CASSNRDIRSEQYF. The variable domain in full, completed from reference TRBV7-8 and TRBJ2-7, reads GAGVSQSPRYKVAKRGQDVALRCDPISGHVSLFWYQQALGQGPEFLTYFQNEAQLDKSGLPSDRFFAERPEGSVSTLKIQRTQQEDSAVYLCASSNRDIRSEQYFGPGTRLTVT.

The chain combines TRBV19 with TRBJ1-3; D remains unclear. V was shortened by 4 bases and J by 1 base, with 11 bases between the two germline ends. The length of the CDR3 is 15 residues. Germline assignment: CDR1 LNHDA and CDR2 SQIVND (reference sequence). As DNA, the CDR3 is TGTGCCAGTAGTACGGGAGACATTTCTGGAAACACCATATATTTT. This translates into CASSTGDISGNTIYF. Full variable domain (missing parts from reference TRBV19 and TRBJ1-3): DGGITQSPKYLFRKEGQNVTLSCEQNLNHDAMYWYRQDPGQGLRLIYYSQIVNDFQKGDIAEGYSVSREKKESFPLTVTSAQKNPTAFYLCASSTGDISGNTIYFGEGSWLTVV.

This chain links TRBV5-4 with TRBJ1-2; D unclear. The germline V gene has CDR1 SGHNT and CDR2 YYREEE (reference sequence). There are 14 residues in the CDR3. Trimming took off 0 bases at V and 3 bases at J, with 9 bases between the two ends. The CDR3 region is CASSLAQQDYGYTF. CDR3 DNA sequence: TGTGCCAGCAGCTTGGCTCAGCAGGACTATGGCTACACCTTC.

The chain uses TRBV28 and TRBJ2-7, with D tentatively TRBD2 (5 bases). Germline CDR1 and CDR2: MDHEN and SYDVKM. CDR3 length equals 12 residues. The germline V and J ends were trimmed by 5 bases and 7 bases, with 12 bases remaining between them. The CDR3 here is CASSPRTGEQYF. The CDR3 DNA sequence: TGTGCCAGCAGTCCACGGACGGGAGAGCAGTACTTC.

The chain recombines TRBV7-2 with TRBJ1-2; 8 bases are shared with TRBD1. Germline CDR1 SGHTA, CDR2 FQGNSA. This CDR3 region has 15 residues. Unmatched junction bases numbered 11, after V lost 5 bases and J lost 6 bases. In DNA form, the CDR3 reads TGTGCCAGCAGCCCTAGAACCGGGACAGGCCATGGCTACACCTTC. As protein: CASSPRTGTGHGYTF.

This clone was picked up many times. The chain links TRBV7-8 to TRBJ2-1; 8 bases map to TRBD2. The CDR3 runs 16 residues. Germline assignment: CDR1 SGHVS and CDR2 FQNEAQ. V lost 3 bases, J lost 9 bases, and 13 bases stayed unmatched. CDR3 protein: CASSFPSGGRRGEQFF. The DNA of the CDR3 is TGTGCCAGCAGCTTTCCTAGCGGCGGGAGGAGGGGTGAGCAGTTCTTC.

The chain has TRBV5-5 and TRBJ1-4, with a tentative D call TRBD1 (6 bases). V was clipped by 4 bases and J by 4 bases, with 14 bases between them. The CDR3 contains 15 residues. Per germline, CDR1 SGHKS and CDR2 YYEKEE (reference sequence). As DNA, the CDR3 is TGTGCCAGCAGCCGGCGACAGGTCCTTAATGAAAAACTGTTTTTT. It is translated as CASSRRQVLNEKLFF.

The chain has TRBV7-9 and TRBJ2-3; tentatively, D is TRBD2 (6 bases). Trimming cost V 4 bases and J 4 bases, with 12 bases left between them. There are 14 residues in the CDR3. Germline CDR1 and CDR2: SEHNR and FQNEAQ (reference sequence). CDR3 in amino acids: CASSSPWGADTQYF. CDR3 sequence (DNA): TGTGCCAGCAGCTCCCCGTGGGGGGCAGATACGCAGTATTTT.

This rearrangement joins TRBV28 to TRBJ2-2; 8 nucleotides match TRBD1. This CDR3 spans 15 amino acids. In germline, CDR1 is MDHEN, CDR2 SYDVKM. Germline trimming cut 6 bases from V and 4 bases from J; bases unmatched to any gene: 7. In DNA form, the CDR3 reads TGTGCCAGCAGAGTTAGGGGACAGGTCACCGGGGAGCTGTTTTTT. This encodes CASRVRGQVTGELFF.

V gene TRBV24-1 combines with J gene TRBJ2-1, with D perhaps TRBD1 (5 bases). Per germline, CDR1 KGHDR and CDR2 SFDVKD. Trimming left V 3 bases short and J 12 bases short, with 17 bases between. The length of the CDR3 is 14 residues. The CDR3 sequence is CATSDPQGYFGQFF. CDR3 sequence (DNA): TGTGCCACCAGTGATCCCCAGGGATACTTTGGGCAGTTCTTC.

This chain joins TRBV19 and TRBJ2-1; D possibly corresponds to TRBD2 (6 bases). This CDR3 region has 15 residues. Germline V gene lookup returns CDR1 LNHDA and CDR2 SQIVND (reference sequence). Trimming cost V 4 bases and J 7 bases, with 17 bases left between them. In DNA, the CDR3 is TGTGCCAGTAGTACGCCTAGTGGGGGGAGTAATGAGCAGTTCTTC. This translates into CASSTPSGGSNEQFF.